This T cell receptor beta chain was recorded in a study of control samples from healthy donors and cancer patients. Libraries were prepared by immunoSEQ multiplex PCR; TCRdb keeps only in-frame clonotypes and omits some of them. The profile shows 75,000 to 90,000 clones, around 86% of them singletons. The CDR3 consists of 17 residues. Germline V gene sequence: CDR1 MNHEY, CDR2 SMNVEV (reference sequence). Trimming took off 7 bases at V and 0 bases at J, with 18 bases between the two ends. The sample was blood. The rearrangement links TRBV27 to TRBJ1-4, with D perhaps TRBD1 (6 bases). This sequence was found in a man between 25 and 39 years old in good health. The CDR3 bases are TGTGCCAGCAAGAGGGGGGCCAGGGATACAACTAATGAAAAACTGTTTTTT. Protein product: CASKRGARDTTNEKLFF.